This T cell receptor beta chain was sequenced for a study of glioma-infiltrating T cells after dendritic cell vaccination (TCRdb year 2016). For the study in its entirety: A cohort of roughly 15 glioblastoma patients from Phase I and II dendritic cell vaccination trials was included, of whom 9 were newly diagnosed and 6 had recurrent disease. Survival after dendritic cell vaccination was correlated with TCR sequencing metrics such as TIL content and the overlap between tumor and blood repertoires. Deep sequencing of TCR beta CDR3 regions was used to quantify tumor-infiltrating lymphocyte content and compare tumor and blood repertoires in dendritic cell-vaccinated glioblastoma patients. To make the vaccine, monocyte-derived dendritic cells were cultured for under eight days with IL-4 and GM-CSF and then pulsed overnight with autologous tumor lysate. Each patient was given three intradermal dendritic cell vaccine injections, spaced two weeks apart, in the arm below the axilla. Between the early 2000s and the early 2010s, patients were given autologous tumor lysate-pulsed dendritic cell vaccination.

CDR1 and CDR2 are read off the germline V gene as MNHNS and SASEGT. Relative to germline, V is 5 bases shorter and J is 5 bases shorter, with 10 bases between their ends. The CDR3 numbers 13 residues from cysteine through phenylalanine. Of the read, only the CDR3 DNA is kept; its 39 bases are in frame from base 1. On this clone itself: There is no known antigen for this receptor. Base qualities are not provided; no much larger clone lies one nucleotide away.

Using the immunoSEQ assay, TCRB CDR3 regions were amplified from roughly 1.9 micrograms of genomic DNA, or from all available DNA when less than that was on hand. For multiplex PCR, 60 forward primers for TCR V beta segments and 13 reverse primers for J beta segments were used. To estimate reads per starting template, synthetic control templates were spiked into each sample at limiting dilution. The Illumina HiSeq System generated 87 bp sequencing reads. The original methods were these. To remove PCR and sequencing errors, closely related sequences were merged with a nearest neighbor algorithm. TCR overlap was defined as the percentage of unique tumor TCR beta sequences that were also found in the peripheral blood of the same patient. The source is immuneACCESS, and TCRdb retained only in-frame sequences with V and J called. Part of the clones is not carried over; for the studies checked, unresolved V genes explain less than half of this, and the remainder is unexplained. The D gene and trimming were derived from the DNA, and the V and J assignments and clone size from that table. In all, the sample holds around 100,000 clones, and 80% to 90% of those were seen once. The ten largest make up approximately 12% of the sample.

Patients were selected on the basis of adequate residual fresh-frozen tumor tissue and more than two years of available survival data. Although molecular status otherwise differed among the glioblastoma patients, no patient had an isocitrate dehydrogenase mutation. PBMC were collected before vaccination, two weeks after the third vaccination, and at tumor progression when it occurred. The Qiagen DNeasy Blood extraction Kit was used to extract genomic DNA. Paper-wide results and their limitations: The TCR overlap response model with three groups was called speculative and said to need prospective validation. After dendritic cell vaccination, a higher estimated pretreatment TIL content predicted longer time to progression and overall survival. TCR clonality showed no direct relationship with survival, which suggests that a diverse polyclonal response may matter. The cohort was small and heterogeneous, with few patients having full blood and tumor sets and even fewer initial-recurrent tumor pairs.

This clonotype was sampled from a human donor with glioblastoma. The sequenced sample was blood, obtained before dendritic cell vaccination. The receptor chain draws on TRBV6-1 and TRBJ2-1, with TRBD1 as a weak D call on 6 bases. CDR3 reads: CASSLDRDNEQFF. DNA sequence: TGTGCCAGCAGTTTGGACAGAGACAATGAGCAGTTCTTC.